The entry below gives a single T cell receptor (beta chain) sequence along with its context. Antigen unknown. These data originate in a study of graft-versus-host responses after intestinal transplantation. Study observations and caveats: Peak circulating GvH clone levels tracked with early post-transplant HvG declines.

Generated by immunoSEQ multiplex PCR, the TCRdb table keeps only in-frame clones and is missing some. Of tens of thousands of clones listed, 80% to 90% are singletons. CDR3 length: 15 residues. J was trimmed by 2 bases and V by 3 bases; bases with no gene match: 4. Germline CDR1 and CDR2: WNHNN and SYGVQD (reference sequence). This TCR was recovered from a human patient who received an intestinal transplant, so some T cells may come from the graft donor. The chain has TRBV10-1 and TRBJ2-3; 8 bases align to TRBD2. This specimen was PBMCs, taken 26 days after transplant. This CDR3 reads CASSDGAGATDTQYF. CDR3 in DNA: TGCGCCAGCAGTGATGGAGCGGGAGCCACAGATACGCAGTATTTT.